A selection of T cell receptor beta chains follows, all from one sample in a study of CD8+ T cells in alopecia areata. Sequencing used immunoSEQ multiplex PCR; TCRdb keeps in-frame clones, though not all of them. The sample yields some 120,000 clones, around 53% seen once. The sample in question was CD8+ T cells sorted from blood, obtained at week 24, from a patient treated with tofacitinib. These receptors all stem from a human donor with alopecia areata. CDR3s include the opening cysteine and the closing phenylalanine or tryptophan. The D gene is left open where the match is weak. Some rows have no size entry. The others give once, few or many, or a class for an expanded clone.

j_call d_call clone_size v_call cdr3_nt cdr3_aa
TRBJ1-1 NA NA TRBV7-2 TGTGCCAGCAGCCCAGACACGAGGAGCACTGAAGCTTTCTTT CASSPDTRSTEAFF
TRBJ1-1 NA few TRBV7-9 TGTGCCAGCAGTCAGGAGGTTGAAGCTTTCTTT CASSQEVEAFF
TRBJ1-1 NA NA TRBV7-9 TGTGCCAGCAGCTTAGCGATCGGTCTGAACACTGAAGCTTTCTTT CASSLAIGLNTEAFF
TRBJ2-7 NA NA TRBV11-2 TGTGCCAGCAGGTACCGACCCACCTACGAGCAGTACTTC CASRYRPTYEQYF
TRBJ1-1 TRBD1 NA TRBV30 TGTGCCTGGAGTTCCGGGACAGGTGAAGCTTTCTTT CAWSSGTGEAFF
TRBJ1-2 NA NA TRBV6-5 TGTGCCAGCAGTTACTCGCCAGGGTTAACCTATGGCTACACCTTC CASSYSPGLTYGYTF
TRBJ2-2 TRBD1 NA TRBV2 TGTGCCAGCACCGGGACAGGGCGTCCCGGGGAGCTGTTTTTT CASTGTGRPGELFF
TRBJ2-6 NA NA TRBV13 TGTGCCAGCAGCCCCTGGGGGGCTGGGGCCAACGTCCTGACTTTC CASSPWGAGANVLTF
TRBJ1-6 NA NA TRBV4-1 TGCGCCAGCGGCCCGAAAGATGGAAATAATTCACCCCTCCACTTT CASGPKDGNNSPLHF
TRBJ2-7 NA NA TRBV30 TGTGCCTGGATCGTCGAAGAATCCTCGCACTTC CAWIVEESSHF
TRBJ2-3 NA NA TRBV11-2 TGTGCCAGCAGCCCGGGCCCCCGAACAGATACGCAGTATTTT CASSPGPRTDTQYF
TRBJ1-5 NA few TRBV16 TGTGCCAGCAGCCAACCGGATACTTATCAGCCCCAGCATTTT CASSQPDTYQPQHF
TRBJ1-2 TRBD1 NA TRBV29-1 TGCAGCGTTGTGGTCGAGTCATGGGACAGCAACTATGGCTACACCTTC CSVVVESWDSNYGYTF
TRBJ2-2 TRBD1 NA TRBV9 TGTGCCAGCAGCGTACACCGGACAGGGCCGAACACCGGGGAGCTGTTTTTT CASSVHRTGPNTGELFF
TRBJ2-1 NA NA TRBV4-3 TGCGCCAGCAGCCAAGAGGACTGGACCTCCTACAATGAGCAGTTCTTC CASSQEDWTSYNEQFF
TRBJ1-1 NA NA TRBV9 TGTGCCAGCAGCCCTCCCGGACACGTGAACACTGAAGCTTTCTTT CASSPPGHVNTEAFF
TRBJ1-5 TRBD1 NA TRBV4-1 TGCGCCAGCAGCCAAGAGGACAGGGTCGGTCAGCCCCAGCATTTT CASSQEDRVGQPQHF
TRBJ1-4 TRBD1 NA TRBV5-6 TGTGCCAGCAGCTCGGACAGGGAAGGTGAAAAACTGTTTTTT CASSSDREGEKLFF
TRBJ2-3 NA NA TRBV4-2 TGTGCCAGCAGCCAAGGGGGAGATACGCAGTATTTT CASSQGGDTQYF
TRBJ1-3 NA NA TRBV6-5 TGTGCCAGCAGCCGGACGGGATTCTCTGGAAACACCATATATTTT CASSRTGFSGNTIYF
TRBJ1-2 TRBD1 NA TRBV29-1 TGCAGCGTTGAACGGGACAGGGGGGTCAACTATGGCTACACCTTC CSVERDRGVNYGYTF
TRBJ1-2 NA NA TRBV25-1 TGTGCCAGCAGTGAATATGAGGATTCTAACTATGGCTACACCTTC CASSEYEDSNYGYTF
TRBJ1-1 NA NA TRBV29-1 TGCAGCGTGACCCCGGGGAACACTGAAGCTTTCTTT CSVTPGNTEAFF
TRBJ2-3 TRBD2 NA TRBV6-6 TGTGCCGGGACTAGCGAAAGCACAGATACGCAGTATTTT CAGTSESTDTQYF
TRBJ2-1 TRBD1 NA TRBV10-3 TGTGCCATCAGTGGCCTTTTTAGGGACAGCTCCTACAATGAGCAGTTCTTC CAISGLFRDSSYNEQFF
TRBJ1-3 NA NA TRBV5-1 TGCGCCAGCAGCTTGGAGGGTCCCTTCTCTGGAAACACCATATATTTT CASSLEGPFSGNTIYF
TRBJ1-5 NA NA TRBV5-1 TGCGCCAGCAGCGCCGAAGGACACGACAATCAGCCCCAGCATTTT CASSAEGHDNQPQHF
TRBJ2-6 TRBD2 NA TRBV7-8 TGTGCTACTTATACGGGGGGCTCTGGGGCCAACGTCCTGACTTTC CATYTGGSGANVLTF
TRBJ2-7 NA NA TRBV7-9 TGTGCCAGCAGCTTAGCGAGCGACGAGCAGTACTTC CASSLASDEQYF
TRBJ2-7 TRBD2 NA TRBV6-1 TGTGCCAGCACTCCACTAGCGGGGGACTCCTACGAGCAGTACTTC CASTPLAGDSYEQYF
TRBJ1-1 NA NA TRBV15 TGTGCCACCAGCGCCACAGGCACTGAAGCTTTCTTT CATSATGTEAFF
TRBJ2-5 NA NA TRBV25-1 TGTGCCAGCAGTGAATGGGGCGGCAGACTAGAACCTCGGGAGACCCAGTACTTC CASSEWGGRLEPRETQYF
TRBJ1-1 NA NA TRBV25-1 TGTGCCAGCAGAGCTATCGGGGAAGGACAAGCTTTCTTT CASRAIGEGQAFF
TRBJ1-2 NA NA TRBV30 TGTGCCTGGAGACCGAGGGGCTATGGCTACACCTTC CAWRPRGYGYTF
TRBJ2-3 NA NA TRBV9 TGTGCCAGCAGCGTAGGGCCCCTAGTAAGGGATACGCAGTATTTT CASSVGPLVRDTQYF
TRBJ2-7 NA NA TRBV2 TGTGCCAGCAGTCACCCTCCCATAAGCTCCTACGAGCAGTACTTC CASSHPPISSYEQYF